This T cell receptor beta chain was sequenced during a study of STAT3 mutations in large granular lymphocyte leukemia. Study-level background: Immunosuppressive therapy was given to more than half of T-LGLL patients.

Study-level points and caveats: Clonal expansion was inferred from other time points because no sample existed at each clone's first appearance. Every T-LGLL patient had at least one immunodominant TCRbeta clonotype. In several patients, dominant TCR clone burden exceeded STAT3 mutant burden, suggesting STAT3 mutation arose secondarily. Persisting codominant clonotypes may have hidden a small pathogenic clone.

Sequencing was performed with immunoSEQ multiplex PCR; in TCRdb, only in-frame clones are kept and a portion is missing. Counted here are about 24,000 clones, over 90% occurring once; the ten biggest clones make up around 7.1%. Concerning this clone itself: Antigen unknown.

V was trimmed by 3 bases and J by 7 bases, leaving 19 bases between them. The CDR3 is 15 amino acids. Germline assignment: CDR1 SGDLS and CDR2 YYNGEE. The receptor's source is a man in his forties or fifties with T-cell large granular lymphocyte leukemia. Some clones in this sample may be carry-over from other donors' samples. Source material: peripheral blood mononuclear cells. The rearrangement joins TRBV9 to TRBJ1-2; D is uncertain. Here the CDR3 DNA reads TGTGCCAGCAGCGCCCGAACAGCGCCGGGTGGTGGCTACACCTTC. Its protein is CASSARTAPGGGYTF.